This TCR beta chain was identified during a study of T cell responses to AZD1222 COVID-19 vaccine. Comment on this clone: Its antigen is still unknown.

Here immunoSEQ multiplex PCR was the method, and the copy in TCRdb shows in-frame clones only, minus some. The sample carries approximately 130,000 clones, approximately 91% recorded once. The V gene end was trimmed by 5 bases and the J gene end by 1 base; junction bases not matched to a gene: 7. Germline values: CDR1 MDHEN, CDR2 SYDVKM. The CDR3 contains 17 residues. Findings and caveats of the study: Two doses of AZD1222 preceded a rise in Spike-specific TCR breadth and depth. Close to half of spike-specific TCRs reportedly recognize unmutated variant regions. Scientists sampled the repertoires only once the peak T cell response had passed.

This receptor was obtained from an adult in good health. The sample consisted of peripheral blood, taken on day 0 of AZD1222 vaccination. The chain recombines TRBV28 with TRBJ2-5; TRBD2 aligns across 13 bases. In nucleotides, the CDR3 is TGTGCCAGCAGTCGAAGACTAGCGGGAGGAACCCAAGAGACCCAGTACTTC. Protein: CASSRRLAGGTQETQYF.